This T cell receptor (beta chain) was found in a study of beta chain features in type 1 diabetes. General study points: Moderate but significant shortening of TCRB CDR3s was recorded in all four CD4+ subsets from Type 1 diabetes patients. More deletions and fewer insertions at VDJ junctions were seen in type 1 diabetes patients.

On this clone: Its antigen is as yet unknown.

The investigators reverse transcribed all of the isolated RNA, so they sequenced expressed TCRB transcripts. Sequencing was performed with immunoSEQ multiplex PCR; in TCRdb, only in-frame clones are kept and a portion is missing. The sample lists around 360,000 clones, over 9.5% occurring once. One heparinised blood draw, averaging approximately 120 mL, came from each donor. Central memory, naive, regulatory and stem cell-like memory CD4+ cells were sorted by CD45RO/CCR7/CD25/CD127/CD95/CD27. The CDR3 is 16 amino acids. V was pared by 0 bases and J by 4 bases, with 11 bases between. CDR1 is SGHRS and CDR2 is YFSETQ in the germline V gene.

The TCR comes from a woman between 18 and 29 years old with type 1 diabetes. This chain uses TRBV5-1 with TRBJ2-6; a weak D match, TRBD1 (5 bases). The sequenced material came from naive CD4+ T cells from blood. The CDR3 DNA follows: TGCGCCAGCAGCTTGGAAGGGGTCGCGGGGGCCAACGTCCTGACTTTC. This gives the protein CASSLEGVAGANVLTF.